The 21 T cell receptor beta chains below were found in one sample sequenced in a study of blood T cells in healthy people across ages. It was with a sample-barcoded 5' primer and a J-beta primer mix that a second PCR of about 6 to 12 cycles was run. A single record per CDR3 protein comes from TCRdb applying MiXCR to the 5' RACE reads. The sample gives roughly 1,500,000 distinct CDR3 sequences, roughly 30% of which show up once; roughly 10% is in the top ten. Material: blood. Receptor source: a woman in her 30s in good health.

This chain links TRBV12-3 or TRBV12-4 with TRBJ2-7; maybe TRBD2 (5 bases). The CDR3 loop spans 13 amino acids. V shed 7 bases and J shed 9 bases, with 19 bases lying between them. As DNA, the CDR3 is TGTGCCAGCACCTCGACCGAGGAGGTAGTGCAGTACTTC. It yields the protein CASTSTEEVVQYF.

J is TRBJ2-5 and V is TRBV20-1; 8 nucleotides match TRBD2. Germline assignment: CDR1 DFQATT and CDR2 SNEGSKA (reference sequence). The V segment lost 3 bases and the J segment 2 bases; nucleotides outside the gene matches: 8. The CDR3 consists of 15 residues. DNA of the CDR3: TGCAGTGCTAGTCGGCGGGGGGTGATACAAGAGACCCAGTACTTC. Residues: CSASRRGVIQETQYF.

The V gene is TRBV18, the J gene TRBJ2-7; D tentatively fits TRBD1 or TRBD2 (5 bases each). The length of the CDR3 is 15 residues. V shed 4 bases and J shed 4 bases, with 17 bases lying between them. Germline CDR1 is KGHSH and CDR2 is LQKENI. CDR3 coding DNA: TGTGCCAGCTCACGGGGGAACGATCCGCCTTACGAGCAGTACTTC. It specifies CASSRGNDPPYEQYF.

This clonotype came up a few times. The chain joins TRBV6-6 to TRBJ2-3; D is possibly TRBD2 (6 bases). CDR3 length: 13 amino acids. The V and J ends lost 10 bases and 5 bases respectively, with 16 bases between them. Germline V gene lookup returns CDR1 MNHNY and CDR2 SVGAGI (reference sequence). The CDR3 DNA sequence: TGTGCCACCCCTATGGGAGGACGAGATACGCAGTATTTT. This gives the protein CATPMGGRDTQYF.

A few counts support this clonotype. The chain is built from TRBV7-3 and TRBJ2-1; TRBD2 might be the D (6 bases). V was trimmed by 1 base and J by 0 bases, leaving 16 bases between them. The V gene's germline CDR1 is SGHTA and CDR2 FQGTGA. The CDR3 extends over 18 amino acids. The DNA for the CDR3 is TGTGCCAGCAGCTTAATCGCGGGGTCCGGGAGCTCCTACAATGAGCAGTTCTTC. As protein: CASSLIAGSGSSYNEQFF.

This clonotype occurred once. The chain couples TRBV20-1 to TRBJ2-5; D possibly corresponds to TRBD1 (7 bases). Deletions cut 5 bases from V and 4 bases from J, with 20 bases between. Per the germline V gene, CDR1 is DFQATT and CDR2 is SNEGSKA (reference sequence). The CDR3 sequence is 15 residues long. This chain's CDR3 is CSASPGGRGLETQYF. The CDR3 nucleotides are TGCAGTGCTTCCCCAGGGGGGCGGGGTTTAGAGACCCAGTACTTC.

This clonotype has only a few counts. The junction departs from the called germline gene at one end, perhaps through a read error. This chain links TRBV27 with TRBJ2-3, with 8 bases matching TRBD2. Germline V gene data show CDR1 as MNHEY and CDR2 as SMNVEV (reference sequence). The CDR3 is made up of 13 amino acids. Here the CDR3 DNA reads TGTGCCGGCAGGCCAGCGGGAGCAGATACGCAGTATTTT. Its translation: CAGRPAGADTQYF.

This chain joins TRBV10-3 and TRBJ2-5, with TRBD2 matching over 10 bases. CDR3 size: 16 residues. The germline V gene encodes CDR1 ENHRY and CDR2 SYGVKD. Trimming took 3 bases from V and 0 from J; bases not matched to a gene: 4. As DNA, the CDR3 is TGTGCCATCAGTGATTGGACTAGCGGACACCAAGAGACCCAGTACTTC. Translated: CAISDWTSGHQETQYF.

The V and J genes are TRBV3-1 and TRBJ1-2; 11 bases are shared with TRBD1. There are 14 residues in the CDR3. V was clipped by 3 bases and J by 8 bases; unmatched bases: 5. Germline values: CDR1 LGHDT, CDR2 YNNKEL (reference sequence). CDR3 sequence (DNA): TGTGCCAGCAGCCACTGGACAGGGGGCGGAGGCTACACCTTC. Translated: CASSHWTGGGGYTF.

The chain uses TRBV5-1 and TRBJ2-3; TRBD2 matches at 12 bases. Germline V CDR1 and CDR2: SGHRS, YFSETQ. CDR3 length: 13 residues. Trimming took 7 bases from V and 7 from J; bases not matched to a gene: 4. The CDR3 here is CASGLAGGNTQYF. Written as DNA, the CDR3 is TGCGCCAGCGGTCTAGCGGGAGGGAATACGCAGTATTTT.

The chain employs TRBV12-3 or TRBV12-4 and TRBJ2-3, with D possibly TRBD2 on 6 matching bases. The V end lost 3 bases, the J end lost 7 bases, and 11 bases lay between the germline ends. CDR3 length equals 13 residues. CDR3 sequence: CASSFASDHTQYF. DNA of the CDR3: TGTGCCAGCAGTTTTGCTAGCGACCATACGCAGTATTTT.

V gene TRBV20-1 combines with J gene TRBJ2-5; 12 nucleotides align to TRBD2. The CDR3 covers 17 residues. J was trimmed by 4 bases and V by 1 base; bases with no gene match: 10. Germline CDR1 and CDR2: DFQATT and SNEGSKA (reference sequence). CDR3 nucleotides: TGCAGTGCTAGAGTTAGGCTAGCGGGAGGGCAAGGAGAGACCCAGTACTTC. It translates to CSARVRLAGGQGETQYF.

The CDR3 DNA follows: TGCAGTGGCTCGAGGCGGTACACAGATACGCAGTATTTT. This sequence encodes CSGSRRYTDTQYF. The chain is built from TRBV20-1 and TRBJ2-3; D unresolved. The V and J ends lost 7 bases and 2 bases respectively, with 13 bases between them. The CDR3 extends over 13 amino acids. Germline V gives CDR1 DFQATT, CDR2 SNEGSKA (reference sequence).

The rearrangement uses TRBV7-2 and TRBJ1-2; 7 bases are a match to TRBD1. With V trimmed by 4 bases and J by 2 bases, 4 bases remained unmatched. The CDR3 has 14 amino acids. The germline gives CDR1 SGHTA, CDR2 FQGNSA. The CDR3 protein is CASSSTQGNYGYTF. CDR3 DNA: TGTGCCAGCAGCTCAACACAGGGGAACTATGGCTACACCTTC.

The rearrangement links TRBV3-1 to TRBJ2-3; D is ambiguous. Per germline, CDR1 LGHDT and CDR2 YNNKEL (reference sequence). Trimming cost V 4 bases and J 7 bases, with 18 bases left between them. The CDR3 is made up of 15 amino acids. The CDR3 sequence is CASSRRSTNEHTQYF. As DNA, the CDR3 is TGTGCCAGCAGCCGAAGGAGTACAAACGAACATACGCAGTATTTT.

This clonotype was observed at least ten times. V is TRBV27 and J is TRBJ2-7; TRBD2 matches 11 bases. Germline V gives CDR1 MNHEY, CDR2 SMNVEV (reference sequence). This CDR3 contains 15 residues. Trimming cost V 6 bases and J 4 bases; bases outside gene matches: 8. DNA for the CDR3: TGTGCCAGCAGCCAGACTAGCGGGGCAAGTTACGAGCAGTACTTC. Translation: CASSQTSGASYEQYF.

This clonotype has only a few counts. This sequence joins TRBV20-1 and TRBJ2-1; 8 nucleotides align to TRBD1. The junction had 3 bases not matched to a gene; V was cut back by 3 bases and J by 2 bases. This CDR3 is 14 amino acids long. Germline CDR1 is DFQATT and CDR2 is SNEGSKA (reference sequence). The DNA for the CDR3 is TGCAGTGCTAGCAGGGGGCCCCCCTACAATGAGCAGTTCTTC. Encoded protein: CSASRGPPYNEQFF.

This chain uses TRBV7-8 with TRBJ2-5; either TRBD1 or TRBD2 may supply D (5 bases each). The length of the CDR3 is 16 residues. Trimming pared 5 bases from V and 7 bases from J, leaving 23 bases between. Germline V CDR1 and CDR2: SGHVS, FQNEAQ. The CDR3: CASSQPRDPITGTQYF. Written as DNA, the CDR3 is TGTGCCAGCAGCCAACCCCGGGACCCTATAACGGGGACCCAGTACTTC.

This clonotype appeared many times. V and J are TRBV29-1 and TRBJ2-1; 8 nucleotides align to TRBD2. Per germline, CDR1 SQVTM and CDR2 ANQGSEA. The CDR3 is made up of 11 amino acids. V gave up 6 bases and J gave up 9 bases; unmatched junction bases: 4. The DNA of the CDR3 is TGCAGCGTGCCGGGGGGGACTGAGCAGTTCTTC. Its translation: CSVPGGTEQFF.

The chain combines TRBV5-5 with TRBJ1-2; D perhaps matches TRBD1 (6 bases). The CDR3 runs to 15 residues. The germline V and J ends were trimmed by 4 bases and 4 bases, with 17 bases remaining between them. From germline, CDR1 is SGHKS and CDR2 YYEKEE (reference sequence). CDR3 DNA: TGTGCCAGCAGCAAGATGGCCGGAGGGGGCTATGGCTACACCTTC. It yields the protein CASSKMAGGGYGYTF.

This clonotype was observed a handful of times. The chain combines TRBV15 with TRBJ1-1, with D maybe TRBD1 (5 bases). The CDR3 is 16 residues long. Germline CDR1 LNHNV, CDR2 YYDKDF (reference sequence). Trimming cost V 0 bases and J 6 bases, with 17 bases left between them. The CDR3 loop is CATSRDLNSGFSEAFF. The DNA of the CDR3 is TGTGCCACCAGCAGAGACCTAAACTCAGGGTTCTCTGAAGCTTTCTTT. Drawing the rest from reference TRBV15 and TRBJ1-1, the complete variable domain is DAMVIQNPRYQVTQFGKPVTLSCSQTLNHNVMYWYQQKSSQAPKLLFHYYDKDFNNEADTPDNFQSRRPNTSFCFLDIRSPGLGDTAMYLCATSRDLNSGFSEAFFGQGTRLTVV.